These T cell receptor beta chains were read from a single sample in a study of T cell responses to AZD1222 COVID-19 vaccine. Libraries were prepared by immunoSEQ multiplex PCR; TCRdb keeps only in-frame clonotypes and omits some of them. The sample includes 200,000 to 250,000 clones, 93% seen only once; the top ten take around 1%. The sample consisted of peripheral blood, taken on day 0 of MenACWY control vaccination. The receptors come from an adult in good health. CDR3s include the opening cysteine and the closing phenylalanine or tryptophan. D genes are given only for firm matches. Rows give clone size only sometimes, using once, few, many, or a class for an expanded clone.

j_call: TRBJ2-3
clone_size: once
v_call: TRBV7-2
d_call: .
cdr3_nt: TGTGCCAGCAGCTTAGTAGCGGACCCTAGCACAGATACGCAGTATTTT
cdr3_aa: CASSLVADPSTDTQYF

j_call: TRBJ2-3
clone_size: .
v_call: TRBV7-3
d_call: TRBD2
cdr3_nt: TGTGCCAGCAGCTTAAAGGGGGGACTAGCGGCTAGCACAGATACGCAGTATTTT
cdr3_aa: CASSLKGGLAASTDTQYF

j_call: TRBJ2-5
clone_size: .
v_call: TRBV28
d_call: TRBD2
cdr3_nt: TGTGCCAGCTCCTCGGGACTAGCTGTAGAGACCCAGTACTTC
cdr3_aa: CASSSGLAVETQYF

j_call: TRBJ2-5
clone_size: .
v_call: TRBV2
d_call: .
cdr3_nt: TGTGCCAGCAGTCTGGACCGAGAGACCCAGTACTTC
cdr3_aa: CASSLDRETQYF

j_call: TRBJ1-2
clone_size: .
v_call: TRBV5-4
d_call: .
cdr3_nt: TGTGCCAGCAGCCCCTCAGGGATGGGGATTGGGACTAACTATGGCTACACCTTC
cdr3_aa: CASSPSGMGIGTNYGYTF

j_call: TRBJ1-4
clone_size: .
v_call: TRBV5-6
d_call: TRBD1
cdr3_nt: TGTGCCAGCAGCTCAGATCCGGGACAGGGTGGGGAAAAACTGTTTTTT
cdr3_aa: CASSSDPGQGGEKLFF

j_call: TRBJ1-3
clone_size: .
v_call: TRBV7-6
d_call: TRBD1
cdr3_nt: TGTGCCAGCAGCTCCAGGACAGGGTTAGTCTCTGGAAACACCATATATTTT
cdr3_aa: CASSSRTGLVSGNTIYF

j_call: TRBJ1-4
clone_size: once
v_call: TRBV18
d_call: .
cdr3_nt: TGTGCCAGCTCACCACGGGCAGGGACAAGCGGCCTTAATGAAAAACTGTTTTTT
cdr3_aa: CASSPRAGTSGLNEKLFF

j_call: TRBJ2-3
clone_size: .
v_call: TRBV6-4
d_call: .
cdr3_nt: TGTGCCAGCAGTGCGGGCCGAGAGAGCACAGATACGCAGTATTTT
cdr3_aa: CASSAGRESTDTQYF

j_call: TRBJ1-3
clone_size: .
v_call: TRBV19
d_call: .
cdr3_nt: TGTGCCAGTAGTAAGGACAGAGAGGGCTCTGGAAACACCATATATTTT
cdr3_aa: CASSKDREGSGNTIYF

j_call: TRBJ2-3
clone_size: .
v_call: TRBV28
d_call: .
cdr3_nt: TGTGCCAGCAGTTTCCTCCAGGGGATAGGGGGCACAGATACGCAGTATTTT
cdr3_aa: CASSFLQGIGGTDTQYF